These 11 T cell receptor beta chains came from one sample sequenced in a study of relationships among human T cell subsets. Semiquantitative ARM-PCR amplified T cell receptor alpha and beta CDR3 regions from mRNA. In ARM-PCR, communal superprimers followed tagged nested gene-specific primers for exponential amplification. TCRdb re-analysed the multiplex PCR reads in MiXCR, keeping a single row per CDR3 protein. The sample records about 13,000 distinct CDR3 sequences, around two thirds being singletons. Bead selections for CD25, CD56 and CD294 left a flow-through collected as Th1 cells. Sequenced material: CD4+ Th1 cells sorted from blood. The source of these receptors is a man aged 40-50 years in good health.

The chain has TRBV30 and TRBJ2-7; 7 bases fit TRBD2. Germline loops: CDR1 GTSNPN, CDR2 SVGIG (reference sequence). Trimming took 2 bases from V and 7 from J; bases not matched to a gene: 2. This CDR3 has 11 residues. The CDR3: CAWSRGVEQYF. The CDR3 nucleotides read TGTGCCTGGAGTCGGGGGGTTGAGCAGTACTTC.

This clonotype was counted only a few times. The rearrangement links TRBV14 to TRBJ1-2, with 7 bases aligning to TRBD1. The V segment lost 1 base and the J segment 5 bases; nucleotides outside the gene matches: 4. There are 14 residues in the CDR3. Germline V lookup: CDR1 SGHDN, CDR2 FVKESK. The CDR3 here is CASSQAGQIYGYTF. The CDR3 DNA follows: TGTGCCAGCAGCCAAGCGGGACAGATTTATGGCTACACCTTC.

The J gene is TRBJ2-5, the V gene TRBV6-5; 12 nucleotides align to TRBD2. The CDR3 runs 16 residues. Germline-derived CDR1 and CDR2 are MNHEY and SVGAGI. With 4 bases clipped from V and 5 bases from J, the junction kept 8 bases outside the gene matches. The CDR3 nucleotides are TGTGCCAGCAGTTTTAGACTAGCGGGAGTGGGGGAGACCCAGTACTTC. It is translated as CASSFRLAGVGETQYF.

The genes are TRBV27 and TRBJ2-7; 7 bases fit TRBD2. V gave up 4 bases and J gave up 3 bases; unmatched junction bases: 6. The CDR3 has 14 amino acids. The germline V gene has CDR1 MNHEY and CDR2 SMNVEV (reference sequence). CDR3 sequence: CASSSSGVGYEQYF. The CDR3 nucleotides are TGTGCCAGCAGTTCAAGCGGGGTAGGCTACGAGCAGTACTTC.

In DNA form, the CDR3 reads TGTGCCAGCAGCTTTTATGGGGGCTACTACGAGCAGTACTTC. Residues: CASSFYGGYYEQYF. The rearrangement links TRBV11-2 to TRBJ2-7, with a possible D match to TRBD1 (6 bases). The CDR3 runs 14 residues. In germline, CDR1 is SGHAT, CDR2 FQNNGV. V shed 3 bases and J shed 3 bases, with 12 bases lying between them.

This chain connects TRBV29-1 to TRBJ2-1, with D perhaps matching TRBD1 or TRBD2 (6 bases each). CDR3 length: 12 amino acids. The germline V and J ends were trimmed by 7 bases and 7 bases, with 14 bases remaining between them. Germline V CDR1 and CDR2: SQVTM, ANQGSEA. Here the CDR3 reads CSALRGANEQFF. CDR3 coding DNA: TGCAGCGCGCTAAGGGGGGCGAATGAGCAGTTCTTC.

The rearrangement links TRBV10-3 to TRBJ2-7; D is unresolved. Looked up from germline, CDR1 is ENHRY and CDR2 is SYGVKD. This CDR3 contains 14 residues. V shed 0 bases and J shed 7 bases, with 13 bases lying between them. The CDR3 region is CAISESLVRMEQYF. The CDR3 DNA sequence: TGTGCCATCAGTGAGTCTTTGGTACGTATGGAGCAGTACTTC.

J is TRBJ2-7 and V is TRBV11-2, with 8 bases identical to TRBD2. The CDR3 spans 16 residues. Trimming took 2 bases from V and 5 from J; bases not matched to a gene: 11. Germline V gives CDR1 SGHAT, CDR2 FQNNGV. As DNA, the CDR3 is TGTGCCAGCAGCTTACGTTCGTCGGGGGGGCCCCACGAGCAGTACTTC. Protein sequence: CASSLRSSGGPHEQYF.

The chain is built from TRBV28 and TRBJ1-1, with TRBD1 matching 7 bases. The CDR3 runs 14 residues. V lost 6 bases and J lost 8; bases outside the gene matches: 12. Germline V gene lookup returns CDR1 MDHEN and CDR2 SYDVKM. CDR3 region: CASSMLGTAREAFF. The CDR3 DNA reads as TGTGCCAGCAGCATGTTGGGGACAGCCCGAGAAGCTTTCTTT.

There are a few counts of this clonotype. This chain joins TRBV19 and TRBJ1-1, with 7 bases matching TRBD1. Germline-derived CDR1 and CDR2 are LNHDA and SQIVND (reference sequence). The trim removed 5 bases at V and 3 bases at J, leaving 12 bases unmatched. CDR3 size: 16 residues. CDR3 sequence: CASSPPDRIGDTEAFF. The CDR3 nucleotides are TGTGCCAGTAGTCCGCCGGACAGGATTGGAGACACTGAAGCTTTCTTT.

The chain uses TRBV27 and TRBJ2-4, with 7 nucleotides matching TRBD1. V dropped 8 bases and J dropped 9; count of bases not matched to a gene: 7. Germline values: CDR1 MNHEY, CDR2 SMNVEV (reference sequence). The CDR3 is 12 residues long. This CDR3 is CASGYRGSIQYF. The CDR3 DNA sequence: TGTGCCAGCGGGTACAGGGGAAGCATTCAGTACTTC.